This T cell receptor (beta chain) is from a study of response to subunit inactivated influenza vaccine. General observations from the study: The authors suggested that few new T cells are recruited per seasonal influenza vaccination.

This CDR3 is 14 amino acids long. Trimming shortened V by 4 bases and J by 3 bases, and 9 bases separated the two germline ends. The germline V gene has CDR1 LGHDT and CDR2 YNNKEL (reference sequence). A word on this clonotype: Its antigen is not identified.

MiXCR was run by TCRdb on the RT-PCR reads, yielding one entry per CDR3 protein. This table has about 300,000 distinct CDR3 sequences, roughly 22% appearing once. The chain carries TRBV3-1 and TRBJ1-4, with D maybe TRBD1 (5 bases). Sequencing was performed on PBMCs from blood, taken less than 22 months after vaccination. This clonotype originated in a man between 50 and 75 years old who received an inactivated influenza vaccine. This chain's CDR3 is CASSRRQPNEKLFF. DNA of the CDR3: TGTGCCAGCAGCCGCCGACAGCCTAATGAAAAACTGTTTTTT.